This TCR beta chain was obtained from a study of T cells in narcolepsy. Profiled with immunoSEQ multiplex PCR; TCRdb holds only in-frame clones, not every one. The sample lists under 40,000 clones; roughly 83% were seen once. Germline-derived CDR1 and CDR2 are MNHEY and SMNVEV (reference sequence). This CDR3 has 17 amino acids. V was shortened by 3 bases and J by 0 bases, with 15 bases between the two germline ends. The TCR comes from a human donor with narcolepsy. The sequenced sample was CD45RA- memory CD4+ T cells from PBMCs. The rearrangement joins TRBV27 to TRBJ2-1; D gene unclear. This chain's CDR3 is CASSFPSGPGSYNEQFF. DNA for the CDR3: TGTGCCAGCAGTTTCCCGAGTGGACCCGGCTCCTACAATGAGCAGTTCTTC.